The 18 T cell receptor beta chains listed next were all sequenced from one sample in a study of naive and memory T cell subsets. These receptors are not linked to any known antigen. Study conclusions and caveats: A few larger clonotypes appeared in naive repertoires, especially CD8, possibly memory cells re-expressing CD45RA.

The beta constant-region primer was an equimolar mix of two oligonucleotides covering TRBC1 and TRBC2. Nested alpha and beta constant-region primers with the SP2 primer drove four PCR rounds on ligated cDNA. In TCRdb, the UMI-ligation and nested PCR reads were re-called with MiXCR into one record per CDR3 protein. Altogether 120,000 to 150,000 distinct CDR3 sequences are present, roughly 22% being singletons, with the ten largest covering 0.1% to 0.11%. What was sequenced was naive CD4+ T cells from blood. The source of these receptors is a human donor in good health.

This clonotype was seen ten or more times. The rearrangement joins TRBV5-6 to TRBJ2-2; 7 bases align to TRBD1. Unmatched junction bases numbered 8, after V lost 4 bases and J lost 2 bases. This CDR3 contains 16 residues. Germline V gene data show CDR1 as SGHDT and CDR2 as YYEEEE. In DNA form, the CDR3 reads TGTGCCAGCAGCAAGGATACAGGGGTTAACACCGGGGAGCTGTTTTTT. Protein product: CASSKDTGVNTGELFF.

This clonotype was observed a handful of times. V usage is TRBV6-5 and J usage is TRBJ2-7, with 8 positions matching TRBD2. Germline trimming cut 6 bases from V and 4 bases from J; bases unmatched to any gene: 11. Germline assignment: CDR1 MNHEY and CDR2 SVGAGI. CDR3 length: 15 amino acids. CDR3 protein: CASSQGPGGLYEQYF. CDR3 bases: TGTGCCAGCAGCCAGGGTCCGGGAGGGCTTTACGAGCAGTACTTC.

This clonotype was observed a few times. The chain is built from TRBV29-1 and TRBJ2-1; TRBD2 aligns across 10 bases. V shed 6 bases and J 4 bases; nucleotides not matched to a gene: 6. Looked up from germline, CDR1 is SQVTM and CDR2 is ANQGSEA. The CDR3 has 14 amino acids. CDR3 nucleotide sequence: TGCAGCGTAGCCAGGACTAGCGGTTACAATGAGCAGTTCTTC. Translation gives CSVARTSGYNEQFF.

Many counts were recorded for this clonotype. The chain couples TRBV28 to TRBJ1-4; D is unclear. The germline V gene encodes CDR1 MDHEN and CDR2 SYDVKM. The CDR3 consists of 15 residues. The V end was cut by 6 bases, the J end by 3 bases, with 14 bases between. CDR3 nucleotide sequence: TGTGCCAGCAGCTCCCCATCGGCTGCTAATGAAAAACTGTTTTTT. It is translated as CASSSPSAANEKLFF.

This clonotype has a single count. The chain has TRBV28 and TRBJ2-5; TRBD1 or TRBD2 may be the D gene (5 bases each). V was cut by 3 bases and J by 5 bases, with 13 bases left in between. The CDR3 spans 14 residues. Looked up from germline, CDR1 is MDHEN and CDR2 is SYDVKM. The CDR3: CASSFLGREETQYF. The CDR3 region has the DNA TGTGCCAGCAGTTTTCTGGGCAGGGAGGAGACCCAGTACTTC.

This clonotype was observed a handful of times. This chain connects TRBV11-2 to TRBJ1-2; D is undetermined. The CDR3 has 13 residues. The germline CDR1 and CDR2 sequences are SGHAT and FQNNGV. V gave up 0 bases and J gave up 4 bases, with 6 bases separating them. The CDR3 here is CASSLDPGYGYTF. CDR3 DNA sequence: TGTGCCAGCAGCTTAGATCCAGGCTATGGCTACACCTTC. Based on the CDR3 plus reference TRBV11-2 and TRBJ1-2, the full variable domain is EAGVAQSPRYKIIEKRQSVAFWCNPISGHATLYWYQQILGQGPKLLIQFQNNGVVDDSQLPKDRFSAERLKGVDSTLKIQPAKLEDSAVYLCASSLDPGYGYTFGSGTRLTVV.

This clonotype was observed a few times. The chain employs TRBV29-1 and TRBJ2-1, with 9 bases lining up with TRBD2. The CDR3 has 13 amino acids. With V trimmed by 6 bases and J by 11 bases, 11 bases remained unmatched. CDR1 is SQVTM and CDR2 is ANQGSEA in the germline V gene. In DNA, the CDR3 is TGCAGCGTAGGGCGGGAGGGCGGAATTAAGCAGTTCTTC. Protein product: CSVGREGGIKQFF.

CDR3 loop: CSGSRGSSYNEQFF. The DNA for the CDR3 is TGCAGCGGTTCCCGGGGGAGCTCCTACAATGAGCAGTTCTTC. The V gene is TRBV29-1, the J gene TRBJ2-1; a possible D gene is TRBD2 (6 bases). The CDR3 length is 14 residues. V dropped 7 bases and J dropped 0 bases, with 13 bases sitting between them. Germline-derived CDR1 and CDR2 are SQVTM and ANQGSEA.

The chain carries TRBV20-1 and TRBJ1-5; TRBD1 is a possible D gene (6 bases). The CDR3 covers 16 residues. V lost 0 bases, J lost 5 bases, and 17 bases lay in between. CDR1 is DFQATT and CDR2 is SNEGSKA in the germline V gene (reference sequence). DNA of the CDR3: TGCAGTGCTAGAGATCTGACGGGGGGCACCTATCAGCCCCAGCATTTT. Its translation: CSARDLTGGTYQPQHF.

Many counts were recorded for this clonotype. The genes are TRBV27 and TRBJ2-5, with D maybe TRBD2 (6 bases). Germline CDR1 and CDR2: MNHEY and SMNVEV (reference sequence). The CDR3 extends over 16 amino acids. V lost 7 bases, J lost 1 base, and 19 bases lay in between. The CDR3 bases are TGTGCCAGCACCCGACGCTGGGGAGGAGGCCAAGAGACCCAGTACTTC. This gives the protein CASTRRWGGGQETQYF.

This clonotype was recorded once. The chain combines TRBV6-6 with TRBJ1-3; D call uncertain. Trimming shortened V by 2 bases and J by 0 bases, and 8 bases separated the two germline ends. The germline gives CDR1 MNHNY, CDR2 SVGAGI (reference sequence). The CDR3 covers 15 residues. The CDR3 loop is CASSYDGTSGNTIYF. CDR3 nucleotides: TGTGCCAGCAGTTACGACGGCACCTCTGGAAACACCATATATTTT.

This sequence joins TRBV6-1 and TRBJ2-1; D ambiguous. V lost 1 base to trimming and J lost 7 bases, with 5 bases between them. This CDR3 has 12 amino acids. Germline V CDR1 and CDR2: MNHNS, SASEGT. CDR3 sequence reads: CASSEVVNEQFF. CDR3 nucleotides: TGTGCCAGCAGTGAAGTGGTTAATGAGCAGTTCTTC.

This clonotype was detected a few times. V usage is TRBV4-3 and J usage is TRBJ2-7; 7 nucleotides line up with TRBD1. V lost 0 bases, J lost 4 bases, and 9 bases stayed unmatched. Germline V gene data show CDR1 as LGHNA and CDR2 as YSLEER. The CDR3 has 16 residues. The DNA of the CDR3 is TGCGCCAGCAGCCAAGACTTCACAGGGGCTATGTACGAGCAGTACTTC. Its translation is CASSQDFTGAMYEQYF.

This clonotype has ten or more counts. This sequence joins TRBV7-9 and TRBJ2-1; D is perhaps TRBD2 (5 bases). The germline V and J ends were trimmed by 6 bases and 0 bases, with 18 bases remaining between them. Germline CDR1 and CDR2: SEHNR and FQNEAQ (reference sequence). The CDR3 is 17 residues long. DNA for the CDR3: TGTGCCAGCAGAGAGGACCCCTATGGGAGCTCCTACAATGAGCAGTTCTTC. It specifies CASREDPYGSSYNEQFF.

As DNA, the CDR3 is TGTGCCACCAGCAGAGCACTAGCGGGATACAATGAGCAGTTCTTC. This gives the protein CATSRALAGYNEQFF. J is TRBJ2-1 and V is TRBV15, with 10 bases aligning to TRBD2. The V and J ends lost 1 base and 4 bases, in that order; junction bases with no gene match: 1. This CDR3 contains 15 residues. Germline CDR1 reads LNHNV; CDR2 reads YYDKDF (reference sequence).

This clonotype has a count of ten or more. The chain combines TRBV9 with TRBJ1-5; a possible D gene is TRBD1 (5 bases). The CDR3 loop spans 14 amino acids. Germline V lookup: CDR1 SGDLS, CDR2 YYNGEE. V was clipped by 0 bases and J by 7 bases, with 11 bases between them. This CDR3 reads CASSVVQAEQPQHF. CDR3 DNA sequence: TGTGCCAGCAGCGTAGTACAGGCGGAGCAGCCCCAGCATTTT.

The chain employs TRBV29-1 and TRBJ2-4; 11 nucleotides line up with TRBD2. J gave up 6 bases and V 4 bases, and 2 bases lay outside the gene matches. CDR1 and CDR2 from the germline V gene are SQVTM and ANQGSEA. There are 13 residues in the CDR3. The CDR3 loop reads CSVGGLAANIQYF. As DNA, the CDR3 is TGCAGCGTTGGGGGACTAGCGGCAAACATTCAGTACTTC.

On this clonotype itself: It may be a read error: a sequence one base away is much more abundant. The chain has TRBV28 and TRBJ2-1; D unresolved. This CDR3 comprises 14 residues. Germline loops: CDR1 MDHEN, CDR2 SYDVKM. CDR3 protein: CANSLFEAGNEQFF. The DNA for the CDR3 is TGTGCCAACAGTTTATTTGAGGCTGGCAATGAGCAGTTCTTC.